The 30 T cell receptor beta chains reported below all come from one sample, sequenced in a study of shared clonotypes between healthy human individuals. Measured with immunoSEQ multiplex PCR; TCRdb has only the in-frame clones, and not every one. The repertoire holds under 600,000 clones, roughly 79% seen once, with 12% in the top ten. The sample consisted of PBMCs. These receptors came from a woman between 40 and 55 years old in good health. Some clones in this sample may be carry-over from other donors' samples.

The gene calls are TRBV6-1 and TRBJ1-4; maybe TRBD1 (6 bases). The CDR3 is made up of 13 amino acids. Germline V lookup: CDR1 MNHNS, CDR2 SASEGT. The ends were cut back, 7 bases at V and 8 bases at J, with 14 bases in the middle. CDR3 region: CASKVGAREKLFF. The CDR3 DNA reads TGTGCCAGCAAGGTGGGGGCACGGGAAAAACTGTTTTTT.

V gene TRBV30 combines with J gene TRBJ2-5, with 11 bases fitting TRBD2. The V and J ends lost 5 bases and 4 bases, in that order; junction bases with no gene match: 6. The CDR3 has 14 residues. The germline gives CDR1 GTSNPN, CDR2 SVGIG (reference sequence). DNA of the CDR3: TGTGCCTGGGATATTAGCGGGAGGGTAGAGACCCAGTACTTC. Amino acid sequence: CAWDISGRVETQYF.

V usage is TRBV5-1 and J usage is TRBJ1-1, with D possibly matching TRBD1 (6 bases). The ends were cut back, 6 bases at V and 4 bases at J, with 16 bases in the middle. Germline V gene data show CDR1 as SGHRS and CDR2 as YFSETQ. This CDR3 has 14 amino acids. CDR3 bases: TGCGCCAGCAACTTACAGGGAGAGGGCACTGAAGCTTTCTTT. As protein: CASNLQGEGTEAFF. Full variable domain (missing parts from reference TRBV5-1 and TRBJ1-1): KAGVTQTPRYLIKTRGQQVTLSCSPISGHRSVSWYQQTPGQGLQFLFEYFSETQRNKGNFPGRFSGRQFSNSRSEMNVSTLELGDSALYLCASNLQGEGTEAFFGQGTRLTVV.

Concerning this clone: Other DNA sequences in the sample encode the same CDR3. This chain joins TRBV5-1 and TRBJ1-5, with TRBD1 as a possible D gene (5 bases). CDR1 and CDR2 from the germline V gene are SGHRS and YFSETQ. V was trimmed by 2 bases and J by 6 bases, leaving 15 bases between them. The CDR3 consists of 15 residues. CDR3 sequence reads: CASSFEGARGQPQHF. DNA for the CDR3: TGCGCCAGCAGCTTTGAAGGGGCCCGGGGTCAGCCCCAGCATTTT.

The V and J genes are TRBV10-3 and TRBJ1-5; TRBD1 is a possible D gene (5 bases). The CDR3 is 13 amino acids. Trimming stripped 7 bases from V and 5 bases from J, with 12 bases between. Germline assignment: CDR1 ENHRY and CDR2 SYGVKD. The chain's CDR3 is CAINRDSDQPQHF. The CDR3 nucleotides read TGTGCCATCAACCGGGACTCAGATCAGCCCCAGCATTTT.

This chain links TRBV28 with TRBJ2-7, with D possibly being TRBD2 (5 bases). The length of the CDR3 is 13 residues. Germline-derived CDR1 and CDR2 are MDHEN and SYDVKM. Trimming removed 3 bases at V and 3 bases at J, with 9 bases between. CDR3 DNA: TGTGCCAGCAGTTTGGACTCGGTCTACGAGCAGTACTTC. The encoded protein is CASSLDSVYEQYF.

The V and J genes are TRBV5-1 and TRBJ2-5; 11 positions match TRBD2. Germline V CDR1 and CDR2: SGHRS, YFSETQ. V trimming: 5 bases; J trimming: 2 bases; junction bases outside the gene matches: 8. The CDR3 consists of 16 residues. The DNA for the CDR3 is TGCGCCAGCAGTAAACCGGGACTAGCGGCACAAGAGACCCAGTACTTC. It yields the protein CASSKPGLAAQETQYF. Complete variable domain (other parts from reference TRBV5-1 and TRBJ2-5): KAGVTQTPRYLIKTRGQQVTLSCSPISGHRSVSWYQQTPGQGLQFLFEYFSETQRNKGNFPGRFSGRQFSNSRSEMNVSTLELGDSALYLCASSKPGLAAQETQYFGPGTRLLVL.

Regarding this clone: Different DNA sequences within this sample yield the same CDR3. This chain uses TRBV28 with TRBJ1-2; maybe TRBD1 (6 bases). There are 13 residues in the CDR3. Trimming pared 3 bases from V and 4 bases from J, leaving 9 bases between. Germline lookup yields CDR1 MDHEN and CDR2 SYDVKM. CDR3 loop: CASSLGGAYGYTF. CDR3 coding DNA: TGTGCCAGCAGTTTGGGGGGCGCCTATGGCTACACCTTC.

V is TRBV7-3 and J is TRBJ1-2, with D possibly matching TRBD1 (6 bases). The CDR3 extends over 16 amino acids. In germline, CDR1 is SGHTA, CDR2 FQGTGA. V was trimmed by 5 bases and J by 4 bases, leaving 20 bases between them. The CDR3 loop reads CASSPNGPGAGYGYTF. The CDR3 DNA follows: TGTGCCAGCAGCCCCAATGGCCCAGGGGCGGGCTATGGCTACACCTTC.

This clone was recorded only once. V and J are TRBV7-9 and TRBJ1-5, with 8 bases that match TRBD1. The CDR3 length is 16 residues. Germline V gene data show CDR1 as SEHNR and CDR2 as FQNEAQ (reference sequence). V was clipped by 0 bases and J by 6 bases; unmatched bases: 7. CDR3 residues: CASSLAFAGGTQPQHF. CDR3 nucleotides: TGTGCCAGCAGCTTAGCGTTCGCAGGGGGCACTCAGCCCCAGCATTTT.

This clone was detected a few times. This sequence joins TRBV28 and TRBJ2-1, with TRBD2 identical over 7 bases. The V gene's germline CDR1 is MDHEN and CDR2 SYDVKM. With 2 bases clipped from V and 1 base from J, the junction kept 8 bases outside the gene matches. The CDR3 loop spans 17 amino acids. CDR3 protein: CASSLRLAGGSYNEQFF. The CDR3 nucleotides read TGTGCCAGCAGTTTACGACTAGCAGGAGGATCCTACAATGAGCAGTTCTTC.

The genes are TRBV28 and TRBJ2-7; 8 bases map to TRBD1. There are 15 residues in the CDR3. V shed 6 bases, J shed 1 base, and the junction held 8 bases outside the gene matches. Germline loops: CDR1 MDHEN, CDR2 SYDVKM. The CDR3, as DNA: TGTGCCAGCAGACGAGCAAGGGACAGGTCCTACGAGCAGTACTTC. Amino acid sequence: CASRRARDRSYEQYF.

Comments on this clone: This same CDR3 is encoded by further DNA sequences in the sample. The genes are TRBV5-1 and TRBJ2-7, with 11 bases aligning to TRBD2. The V gene end was trimmed by 3 bases and the J gene end by 3 bases; junction bases not matched to a gene: 5. The CDR3 is 15 amino acids. The germline V gene encodes CDR1 SGHRS and CDR2 YFSETQ. The CDR3 region has the DNA TGCGCCAGCAGCTGGGGGACTAGCGGAGACTACGAGCAGTACTTC. Translation: CASSWGTSGDYEQYF. The full variable domain, with the rest looked up from reference TRBV5-1 and TRBJ2-7, is KAGVTQTPRYLIKTRGQQVTLSCSPISGHRSVSWYQQTPGQGLQFLFEYFSETQRNKGNFPGRFSGRQFSNSRSEMNVSTLELGDSALYLCASSWGTSGDYEQYFGPGTRLTVT.

To note about this clone: Only one base separates this from a far larger clonotype, so it likely reflects a read error. Other DNA sequences in the same sample also yield this CDR3. This chain links TRBV29-1 with TRBJ1-2, with D unclear. There are 11 residues in the CDR3. Germline-derived CDR1 and CDR2 are SQVTM and ANQGSEA. The CDR3 sequence is CSESSNYGYTF. In DNA form, the CDR3 reads TGTAGCGAGTCCTCAAACTATGGCTACACCTTC.

In DNA form, the CDR3 reads TGTGCCAGCAGCCCAAGGGACACCTCCACCGGGGAGCTGTTTTTT. Translated, it gives CASSPRDTSTGELFF. The chain has TRBV4-2 and TRBJ2-2; D might be TRBD1 (6 bases). The CDR3 has 15 amino acids. Trimming took 4 bases from V and 4 from J, leaving 13 bases between them. Germline lookup yields CDR1 LGHNA and CDR2 YNFKEQ.

The rearrangement joins TRBV4-1 to TRBJ1-2; no definite D call. The length of the CDR3 is 13 residues. V was clipped by 0 bases and J by 8 bases, with 10 bases between them. Germline loops: CDR1 MGHRA, CDR2 YSYEKL. CDR3 in DNA: TGCGCCAGCAGCCAAGATATAACGTGGGGCTACACCTTC. Its protein product is CASSQDITWGYTF.

This clone was detected only a few times. The chain links TRBV7-2 to TRBJ1-1, with a tentative D call TRBD1 (6 bases). The CDR3 covers 13 residues. CDR1 is SGHTA and CDR2 is FQGNSA in the germline V gene. Deletions cut 5 bases from V and 5 bases from J, with 12 bases between. CDR3 bases: TGTGCCAGCAGCCCTCAGGGGATGACTGAAGCTTTCTTT. Amino acid sequence: CASSPQGMTEAFF. The variable domain in full, with the rest retrieved from reference TRBV7-2 and TRBJ1-1, is GAGVSQSPSNKVTEKGKDVELRCDPISGHTALYWYRQSLGQGLEFLIYFQGNSAPDKSGLPSDRFSAERTGGSVSTLTIQRTQQEDSAVYLCASSPQGMTEAFFGQGTRLTVV.

The rearrangement links TRBV27 to TRBJ2-1; 8 bases fit TRBD2. There are 16 residues in the CDR3. The V gene's germline CDR1 is MNHEY and CDR2 SMNVEV (reference sequence). V trimming: 4 bases; J trimming: 0 bases; junction bases outside the gene matches: 5. The CDR3 here is CASSSPTSASYNEQFF. The CDR3 region has the DNA TGTGCCAGCAGTTCCCCGACTAGCGCCTCCTACAATGAGCAGTTCTTC.

The chain combines TRBV9 with TRBJ1-4, with D perhaps matching TRBD1 (6 bases). Germline CDR1 reads SGDLS; CDR2 reads YYNGEE. Trimming left V 3 bases short and J 8 bases short, with 17 bases between. The CDR3 totals 15 residues. The CDR3 spells CASSALTGSGEKLFF. DNA of the CDR3: TGTGCCAGCAGCGCCCTGACAGGATCAGGAGAAAAACTGTTTTTT.

The chain links TRBV7-6 to TRBJ2-5; D is undetermined. From germline, CDR1 is SGHVS and CDR2 FNYEAQ. V gave up 5 bases and J gave up 4 bases, with 14 bases separating them. The CDR3 sequence is 14 residues long. The CDR3 is CASSPPYDRETQYF. The CDR3, as DNA: TGTGCCAGCAGCCCCCCTTACGATAGAGAGACCCAGTACTTC.

The chain employs TRBV27 and TRBJ1-1; TRBD1 agrees at 7 bases. Germline CDR1 reads MNHEY; CDR2 reads SMNVEV (reference sequence). This CDR3 has 13 residues. V gave up 6 bases and J gave up 9 bases; unmatched junction bases: 10. DNA of the CDR3: TGTGCCAGCAGCCAGGACAGGCCGGGAAAAGCTTTCTTT. It translates to CASSQDRPGKAFF.

The chain has TRBV27 and TRBJ2-7, with 14 bases matching TRBD2. This CDR3 spans 15 amino acids. Germline V gene sequence: CDR1 MNHEY, CDR2 SMNVEV (reference sequence). The ends lost 6 bases at V and 6 bases at J; junction bases unmatched: 7. The CDR3 nucleotides are TGTGCCAGCAGAAAAGGACTAGCGGGAGGCGGCGAGCAGTACTTC. Residues: CASRKGLAGGGEQYF.

A single count supports this clone. DNA for the CDR3: TGTGCCACCCGAGGGATTGCTGATACGCAGTATTTT. Amino acids: CATRGIADTQYF. The gene calls are TRBV11-2 and TRBJ2-3; weak D call: TRBD2 (5 bases). This CDR3 is built from 12 residues. Germline V gene sequence: CDR1 SGHAT, CDR2 FQNNGV. Trimming removed 10 bases at V and 6 bases at J, with 14 bases between.

The J gene is TRBJ1-1, the V gene TRBV28, with D unclear. Germline CDR1 reads MDHEN; CDR2 reads SYDVKM. V dropped 6 bases and J dropped 8 bases, with 22 bases sitting between them. The CDR3 is made up of 15 amino acids. The CDR3 reads CASRSYGVNTEEAFF. The CDR3 coding sequence is TGTGCCAGCAGGTCCTACGGGGTCAACACTGAGGAAGCTTTCTTT.

This rearrangement joins TRBV5-4 to TRBJ1-2; 7 nucleotides match TRBD1. Unmatched junction bases numbered 6, after V lost 4 bases and J lost 0 bases. This CDR3 is built from 15 residues. Germline CDR1 is SGHNT and CDR2 is YYREEE (reference sequence). CDR3 bases: TGTGCCAGCAGCCCGGGACAGAAGACTAACTATGGCTACACCTTC. Translation gives CASSPGQKTNYGYTF.

The chain has TRBV9 and TRBJ1-2; 7 nucleotides agree with TRBD1. V lost 3 bases, J lost 4 bases, and 6 bases stayed unmatched. This CDR3 has 14 amino acids. Germline V gene lookup returns CDR1 SGDLS and CDR2 YYNGEE. The CDR3 bases are TGTGCCAGCAGCGGAACAGGGGCCGGCTATGGCTACACCTTC. Protein: CASSGTGAGYGYTF.

This rearrangement joins TRBV25-1 to TRBJ1-1; D ambiguous. This CDR3 contains 14 residues. Trimming stripped 1 base from V and 1 base from J, with 7 bases between. Germline CDR1 is MGHDK and CDR2 is SYGVNS. CDR3: CASSEFSGNTEAFF. CDR3 nucleotide sequence: TGTGCCAGCAGTGAATTTTCAGGGAACACTGAAGCTTTCTTT.

This clone was counted between two and nine times. The CDR3 here is CASSWGTGSNYGYTF. The CDR3 nucleotides read TGCGCCAGCAGCTGGGGGACAGGGTCCAACTATGGCTACACCTTC. The chain recombines TRBV5-1 with TRBJ1-2; 9 nucleotides agree with TRBD1. Germline CDR1 SGHRS, CDR2 YFSETQ. The CDR3 has 15 residues. The V and J ends lost 3 bases and 2 bases, in that order; junction bases with no gene match: 5.

This chain uses TRBV14 with TRBJ2-2; a possible D gene is TRBD1 (5 bases). Between the trimmed V and J ends, which lost 3 bases and 0 bases, there was a span of 8 bases. Germline CDR1 reads SGHDN; CDR2 reads FVKESK. CDR3 length equals 15 residues. The CDR3 nucleotides are TGTGCCAGCAGCCAGGCAGGGACGAACACCGGGGAGCTGTTTTTT. Residues: CASSQAGTNTGELFF.

The V and J genes are TRBV6-5 and TRBJ2-5; 10 bases are shared with TRBD2. Germline-derived CDR1 and CDR2 are MNHEY and SVGAGI. This CDR3 has 13 amino acids. J was trimmed by 5 bases and V by 11 bases; bases with no gene match: 8. CDR3 nucleotides: TGTGCCGTTCTAGCGGGAGAAGGGGAGACCCAGTACTTC. This translates into CAVLAGEGETQYF.